This passage covers 26 T cell receptor beta chains from one sample sequenced in a study of T cells after yellow fever vaccination. TCRdb re-called the 5' RACE reads through MiXCR, storing one row per CDR3 protein. The repertoire holds some 300,000 distinct CDR3 sequences, with around 9.3% as singletons. The sample consisted of CD4+ T cells sorted from PBMCs, taken 5 days after the yellow fever booster vaccination. The source of these receptors is a young man who received the YFV17D yellow fever vaccine.

This clonotype showed up just a few times. This chain joins TRBV5-1 and TRBJ2-5, with unresolved D. Germline CDR1 SGHRS, CDR2 YFSETQ. The CDR3 covers 13 residues. Trimming took 0 bases from V and 9 from J, leaving 12 bases between them. The CDR3 nucleotides are TGCGCCAGCAGCTTGGCGGTGGGCGAGTCCCAGTACTTC. Translated, it gives CASSLAVGESQYF.

The J gene is TRBJ2-2, the V gene TRBV30, with 10 bases matching TRBD1. The CDR3 totals 14 residues. CDR1 GTSNPN and CDR2 SVGIG come from the germline V gene (reference sequence). This CDR3 is CGLETGGALGELFF. In DNA form, the CDR3 reads TGTGGGTTGGAGACAGGGGGCGCCCTCGGGGAGCTGTTTTTT.

The V and J genes are TRBV3-1 and TRBJ1-1; D is unclear. Germline values: CDR1 LGHDT, CDR2 YNNKEL (reference sequence). CDR3 length equals 11 residues. Trimming pared 8 bases from V and 6 bases from J, leaving 10 bases between. The CDR3 loop is CASRLGAEAFF. CDR3 nucleotide sequence: TGTGCCAGCCGCCTCGGGGCTGAAGCTTTCTTT. The whole variable domain, remainder taken from reference TRBV3-1 and TRBJ1-1, is DTAVSQTPKYLVTQMGNDKSIKCEQNLGHDTMYWYKQDSKKFLKIMFSYNNKELIINETVPNRFSPKSPDKAHLNLHINSLELGDSAVYFCASRLGAEAFFGQGTRLTVV.

The rearrangement links TRBV5-4 to TRBJ1-1; TRBD1 might be the D (5 bases). CDR1 is SGHNT and CDR2 is YYREEE in the germline V gene (reference sequence). CDR3 length equals 15 residues. V lost 0 bases and J lost 0, with 9 bases in between. The CDR3 coding sequence is TGTGCCAGCAGCTTGGTGGGACCGGTGAACACTGAAGCTTTCTTT. Protein product: CASSLVGPVNTEAFF. Variable domain in full (rest from reference TRBV5-4 and TRBJ1-1): ETGVTQSPTHLIKTRGQQVTLRCSSQSGHNTVSWYQQALGQGPQFIFQYYREEENGRGNFPPRFSGLQFPNYSSELNVNALELDDSALYLCASSLVGPVNTEAFFGQGTRLTVV.

This chain joins TRBV12-3 or TRBV12-4 and TRBJ1-1, with D perhaps TRBD1 (5 bases). The CDR3 spans 17 residues. Trimming shortened V by 4 bases and J by 2 bases, and 20 bases separated the two germline ends. The CDR3 coding sequence is TGTGCCAGCAGTTCCCGCCCCGCATGGGGGATAAACACTGAAGCTTTCTTT. This gives the protein CASSSRPAWGINTEAFF.

This clonotype was observed a few times. The genes are TRBV7-9 and TRBJ2-1, with 11 bases aligning to TRBD2. CDR1 SEHNR and CDR2 FQNEAQ come from the germline V gene (reference sequence). The V segment lost 6 bases and the J segment 9 bases; nucleotides outside the gene matches: 7. The CDR3 is 14 residues long. The CDR3 here is CASRNSGGDGEQFF. The DNA of the CDR3 is TGTGCCAGCAGGAATAGCGGGGGGGACGGTGAGCAGTTCTTC.

This clonotype was seen a few times. This rearrangement joins TRBV7-3 to TRBJ2-1; 7 bases are shared with TRBD1. This CDR3 comprises 13 residues. The germline gives CDR1 SGHTA, CDR2 FQGTGA. Trimming took 5 bases from V and 10 from J; bases not matched to a gene: 8. This CDR3 is CASSTQGVGEQFF. CDR3 DNA sequence: TGTGCCAGCAGCACCCAGGGGGTAGGGGAGCAGTTCTTC. The full variable domain, with the rest looked up from reference TRBV7-3 and TRBJ2-1, is GAGVSQTPSNKVTEKGKYVELRCDPISGHTALYWYRQSLGQGPEFLIYFQGTGAADDSGLPNDRFFAVRPEGSVSTLKIQRTERGDSAVYLCASSTQGVGEQFFGPGTRLTVL.

V gene TRBV27 combines with J gene TRBJ1-1; maybe TRBD1 (5 bases). The length of the CDR3 is 14 residues. Germline loops: CDR1 MNHEY, CDR2 SMNVEV (reference sequence). V lost 8 bases to trimming and J lost 2 bases, with 15 bases between them. The CDR3 DNA reads as TGTGCCAGCTTCCTTCATCGGGACAACACTGAAGCTTTCTTT. It is translated as CASFLHRDNTEAFF.

The chain combines TRBV19 with TRBJ2-3; D is possibly TRBD1 (5 bases). The germline V and J ends were trimmed by 5 bases and 2 bases, with 14 bases remaining between them. This CDR3 has 15 residues. CDR1 and CDR2 (germline): LNHDA, SQIVND (reference sequence). The CDR3 spells CASSYLQGFTDTQYF. The CDR3 DNA is TGTGCCAGTAGTTACCTCCAGGGATTCACAGATACGCAGTATTTT.

The chain links TRBV6-6 to TRBJ1-6; D not certain. CDR3 length equals 11 residues. V lost 7 bases and J 5 bases, leaving 3 bases between the germline ends. Germline V lookup: CDR1 MNHNY, CDR2 SVGAGI (reference sequence). The CDR3 nucleotides read TGTGCCAGCACCAATAATTCACCCCTCCACTTT. Translation gives CASTNNSPLHF.

This clonotype was observed many times. The J gene is TRBJ2-2, the V gene TRBV21-1; the table names TRBD1, a call not compared with the DNA. TRBV21-1 is described as a pseudogene. This CDR3 comprises 16 residues. CDR3 nucleotides: TGTGCCAGCAGCAAACAAGGAGACAGGGGTTTCTGGGAGCTGTTTTTT. Protein: CASSKQGDRGFWELFF.

J is TRBJ1-2 and V is TRBV4-3; D remains unclear. V was shortened by 6 bases and J by 8 bases, with 16 bases between the two germline ends. This CDR3 region has 13 residues. Looked up from germline, CDR1 is LGHNA and CDR2 is YSLEER. The CDR3 region has the DNA TGCGCCAGCAGTCAACCGGGGATTGGGGGCTACACCTTC. It specifies CASSQPGIGGYTF.

This clonotype was recorded a few times. The chain carries TRBV7-2 and TRBJ2-7; D is tentatively TRBD1 or TRBD2 (6 bases each). Germline V lookup: CDR1 SGHTA, CDR2 FQGNSA. Trimming removed 0 bases from V and 3 bases from J, with 15 bases in between. This CDR3 has 16 residues. The CDR3 spells CASSLAGAGGVYEQYF. The DNA of the CDR3 is TGTGCCAGCAGCTTAGCGGGGGCCGGAGGGGTCTACGAGCAGTACTTC.

This clonotype appeared many times. The rearrangement joins TRBV6-6 to TRBJ2-3; no reliable D call. In germline, CDR1 is MNHNY, CDR2 SVGAGI (reference sequence). The CDR3 totals 11 residues. V gave up 6 bases and J gave up 5 bases, with 6 bases separating them. The CDR3 DNA reads TGTGCCAGCAGCACCCGAGATACGCAGTATTTT. Amino acids: CASSTRDTQYF.

The gene calls are TRBV4-2 and TRBJ2-2; D may be TRBD1 or TRBD2 (5 bases each). Trimming took 2 bases from V and 0 from J, leaving 7 bases between them. Germline V CDR1 and CDR2: LGHNA, YNFKEQ. The length of the CDR3 is 15 residues. The CDR3 bases are TGTGCCAGCAGCCAACGGGGCGCGAACACCGGGGAGCTGTTTTTT. Its protein product is CASSQRGANTGELFF.

This clonotype was picked up a small number of times. The chain recombines TRBV28 with TRBJ2-7; the match to TRBD1 covers 7 bases. J gave up 0 bases and V 6 bases, and 14 bases lay outside the gene matches. The CDR3 is 17 residues long. The germline V gene encodes CDR1 MDHEN and CDR2 SYDVKM. CDR3 coding DNA: TGTGCCAGCAGCCCTCACTCCGGGACAGACAACTCCTACGAGCAGTACGTC. Translated: CASSPHSGTDNSYEQYV.

The sample holds a few counts of this clonotype. The chain carries TRBV6-1 and TRBJ2-2; D may be TRBD1 (6 bases). Trimming shortened V by 7 bases and J by 2 bases, and 17 bases separated the two germline ends. There are 16 residues in the CDR3. CDR1 and CDR2 from the germline V gene are MNHNS and SASEGT. CDR3 region: CASNSRGGFNTGELFF. DNA of the CDR3: TGTGCCAGCAATAGCAGGGGTGGATTCAACACCGGGGAGCTGTTTTTT.

In this sample, this clonotype turned up a few times. The rearrangement joins TRBV20-1 to TRBJ2-7; D unresolved. V was clipped by 8 bases and J by 4 bases, with 15 bases between them. This CDR3 is built from 12 residues. Germline V gives CDR1 DFQATT, CDR2 SNEGSKA (reference sequence). CDR3 in DNA: TGCAGTTCCGCGTCCCTTACGTACGAGCAGTACTTC. Translation gives CSSASLTYEQYF.

A few counts support this clonotype. V usage is TRBV4-1 and J usage is TRBJ2-6; TRBD1 agrees at 9 bases. CDR3 length: 19 residues. The germline V gene encodes CDR1 MGHRA and CDR2 YSYEKL. Losses at the gene ends were 3 bases for V and 0 bases for J; bases not matched to a gene: 9. The CDR3 region is CASSQVWGTGSSGANVLTF. The DNA of the CDR3 is TGCGCCAGCAGCCAGGTCTGGGGGACAGGGAGCTCTGGGGCCAACGTCCTGACTTTC.

This clonotype was seen a few times. The chain recombines TRBV20-1 with TRBJ2-4, with 9 bases aligning to TRBD1. Trimming cost V 4 bases and J 5 bases; bases outside gene matches: 12. The CDR3 is 16 amino acids. Germline CDR1 is DFQATT and CDR2 is SNEGSKA (reference sequence). CDR3 region: CSATAADRGFQNIQYF. CDR3 coding DNA: TGCAGTGCTACCGCTGCCGACAGGGGGTTTCAAAACATTCAGTACTTC.

The gene calls are TRBV2 and TRBJ2-7; 9 bases line up with TRBD1. Trimming removed 6 bases from V and 2 bases from J; junction bases left unmatched: 2. In germline, CDR1 is SNHLY, CDR2 FYNNEI. The CDR3 runs 13 residues. This CDR3 is CASRDRGPYEQYF. The CDR3 bases are TGTGCCAGCAGGGACAGGGGCCCCTACGAGCAGTACTTC.

Here the CDR3 DNA reads TGTGCCAGCAGCTTAGCTCCTGGGGGCGGGGTCGACTATGGCTACACCTTC. This gives the protein CASSLAPGGGVDYGYTF. J is TRBJ1-2 and V is TRBV7-9; maybe TRBD1 (6 bases). The germline CDR1 and CDR2 sequences are SEHNR and FQNEAQ (reference sequence). The V gene lost 0 bases and the J gene lost 3 bases, with 17 bases spanning the gap. This CDR3 comprises 17 residues. Looking up the rest from reference TRBV7-9 and TRBJ1-2 gives the full variable domain: DTGVSQNPRHKITKRGQNVTFRCDPISEHNRLYWYRQTLGQGPEFLTYFQNEAQLEKSRLLSDRFSAERPKGSFSTLEIQRTEQGDSAMYLCASSLAPGGGVDYGYTFGSGTRLTVV.

V is TRBV9 and J is TRBJ1-1; D is perhaps TRBD1 (5 bases). V was cut by 0 bases and J by 8 bases, with 17 bases left in between. The germline CDR1 and CDR2 sequences are SGDLS and YYNGEE. The CDR3 runs 15 residues. CDR3 region: CASSVGGASGREAFF. DNA of the CDR3: TGTGCCAGCAGCGTAGGAGGGGCCTCGGGGAGGGAAGCTTTCTTT.

This clonotype came up a few times. The gene calls are TRBV14 and TRBJ2-5, with no clear D. Deletions cut 1 base from V and 4 bases from J, with 13 bases between. The germline V gene has CDR1 SGHDN and CDR2 FVKESK. CDR3 length equals 15 residues. The CDR3 nucleotides read TGTGCCAGCAGCCAAGGCCAGGTTCTGCCAGAGACCCAGTACTTC. Protein: CASSQGQVLPETQYF. Variable domain in full (rest from reference TRBV14 and TRBJ2-5): EAGVTQFPSHSVIEKGQTVTLRCDPISGHDNLYWYRRVMGKEIKFLLHFVKESKQDESGMPNNRFLAERTGGTYSTLKVQPAELEDSGVYFCASSQGQVLPETQYFGPGTRLLVL.

This clonotype occurred a few times. The chain couples TRBV4-3 to TRBJ1-2, with a possible D match to TRBD1 (5 bases). The V end was cut by 0 bases, the J end by 3 bases, with 5 bases between. The germline V gene has CDR1 LGHNA and CDR2 YSLEER. This CDR3 spans 13 amino acids. Here the CDR3 DNA reads TGCGCCAGCAGCCAAGAGGGGGACTATGGCTACACCTTC. Its protein product is CASSQEGDYGYTF.

In this sample, this clonotype turned up a few times. The chain combines TRBV5-1 with TRBJ2-3; D possibly uses TRBD1 or TRBD2 (6 bases each). V lost 3 bases and J 5 bases, leaving 13 bases between the germline ends. The CDR3 extends over 14 amino acids. Germline V gives CDR1 SGHRS, CDR2 YFSETQ. CDR3 amino acids: CASSSGGKGDTQYF. The CDR3 nucleotides are TGCGCCAGCAGCTCCGGGGGCAAAGGAGATACGCAGTATTTT.